Following are 30 T cell receptor beta chains from one sample sequenced in a study of shared T cell receptors in the human thymus. Method: immunoSEQ multiplex PCR; TCRdb's copy keeps in-frame clones and lacks some. This repertoire shows fewer than 700,000 clones, over 75% found once; its top ten account for 0.0095% to 0.012%. This sample was shared with a second study, whose subject was human thymus T cells.

The sample taken for sequencing was thymocytes. These receptors all come from a boy under two years old with a congenital heart defect.

The V call is TRBV4-1, the J call TRBJ2-1; 9 positions match TRBD1. CDR3 length: 15 residues. Trimming removed 1 base from V and 7 bases from J; junction bases left unmatched: 5. CDR1 MGHRA and CDR2 YSYEKL come from the germline V gene. CDR3: CASSQAGTGSNEQFF. As DNA, the CDR3 is TGCGCCAGCAGCCAAGCCGGGACAGGGAGTAATGAGCAGTTCTTC.

This chain links TRBV7-8 with TRBJ2-5; the D is unclear. CDR3 length equals 11 residues. With 5 bases removed from V and 5 bases from J, the gap between germline ends came to 6 bases. Germline V lookup: CDR1 SGHVS, CDR2 FQNEAQ. In DNA form, the CDR3 reads TGTGCCAGCAGCCAGGCGGAGACCCAGTACTTC. Its translation: CASSQAETQYF.

The chain uses TRBV19 and TRBJ2-5; 12 bases line up with TRBD2. V lost 4 bases, J lost 5 bases, and 5 bases stayed unmatched. Germline V lookup: CDR1 LNHDA, CDR2 SQIVND (reference sequence). The CDR3 spans 15 residues. The CDR3 coding sequence is TGTGCCAGTAGTAAGGGTCTAGCGGGAGGGGAGACCCAGTACTTC. Amino acid sequence: CASSKGLAGGETQYF.

This clone turned up a few times. The chain combines TRBV9 with TRBJ1-2; no firm D call. Germline CDR1 is SGDLS and CDR2 is YYNGEE. Trimming cost V 4 bases and J 0 bases, with 10 bases left between them. The CDR3 runs 14 residues. The DNA for the CDR3 is TGTGCCAGCAGCCCCGGGTGGGCTAACTATGGCTACACCTTC. Translating gives CASSPGWANYGYTF.

This rearrangement joins TRBV2 to TRBJ2-5; perhaps TRBD2 as D (7 bases). The last part of the DNA fits TRBJ2-7 better; the J call may be wrong. Germline values: CDR1 SNHLY, CDR2 FYNNEI. The CDR3 covers 14 residues. CDR3 sequence: CASRGGATFYEQYF. CDR3 coding DNA: TGTGCCAGCAGAGGGGGGGCTACCTTCTACGAGCAGTACTTC.

V gene TRBV4-1 combines with J gene TRBJ2-3, with TRBD2 as a possible D gene (6 bases). V lost 1 base and J 4 bases, leaving 15 bases between the germline ends. CDR3 length: 16 residues. Germline V gives CDR1 MGHRA, CDR2 YSYEKL. DNA for the CDR3: TGCGCCAGCAGCCAAGGTACACTAGCAGTGGCAGATACGCAGTATTTT. Its protein product is CASSQGTLAVADTQYF.

The chain employs TRBV9 and TRBJ2-6; no clear D. The CDR3 runs to 17 residues. V lost 3 bases to trimming and J lost 0 bases, with 13 bases between them. The germline V gene encodes CDR1 SGDLS and CDR2 YYNGEE. CDR3 sequence reads: CASSASPPGSGANVLTF. CDR3 coding DNA: TGTGCCAGCAGCGCATCCCCCCCGGGCTCTGGGGCCAACGTCCTGACTTTC. Together with reference TRBV9 and TRBJ2-6, the CDR3 gives the full variable domain: DSGVTQTPKHLITATGQRVTLRCSPRSGDLSVYWYQQSLDQGLQFLIQYYNGEERAKGNILERFSAQQFPDLHSELNLSSLELGDSALYFCASSASPPGSGANVLTFGAGSRLTVL.

The chain employs TRBV6-1 and TRBJ2-3, with TRBD2 matching over 9 bases. Trimming removed 3 bases from V and 3 bases from J; junction bases left unmatched: 1. Germline V gene data show CDR1 as MNHNS and CDR2 as SASEGT. This CDR3 region has 14 residues. In DNA, the CDR3 is TGTGCCAGCAGTGAGAGCGGGAGGACAGATACGCAGTATTTT. Translating gives CASSESGRTDTQYF.

The genes are TRBV7-2 and TRBJ2-3, with D perhaps TRBD2 (5 bases). This CDR3 has 17 amino acids. V was cut by 1 base and J by 0 bases, with 14 bases left in between. Germline V gene sequence: CDR1 SGHTA, CDR2 FQGNSA. CDR3 nucleotide sequence: TGTGCCAGCAGCTTAGTTTCTTGGCAGCGGAGCACAGATACGCAGTATTTT. Translating it yields CASSLVSWQRSTDTQYF.

This clone was seen a handful of times. The chain joins TRBV28 to TRBJ1-3, with a weak D call TRBD1 (5 bases). The CDR3 contains 14 residues. CDR1 is MDHEN, CDR2 SYDVKM, per germline. Trimming stripped 6 bases from V and 4 bases from J, with 13 bases between. The CDR3 spells CASRSGLLGNTIYF. The CDR3 DNA reads TGTGCCAGCAGGTCAGGGCTTCTAGGAAACACCATATATTTT.

In its sample, this clone was seen a few times. The chain couples TRBV5-4 to TRBJ2-4, with 9 bases identical to TRBD2. CDR1 and CDR2 (germline): SGHNT, YYREEE (reference sequence). This CDR3 comprises 20 residues. The V and J ends lost 3 bases and 0 bases, in that order; junction bases with no gene match: 16. The CDR3 sequence is CASSSLRGEREAVAKNIQYF. The CDR3 DNA follows: TGTGCCAGCAGCTCCTTACGCGGTGAGCGGGAGGCCGTAGCCAAAAACATTCAGTACTTC.

J is TRBJ2-1 and V is TRBV11-3; 7 positions agree with TRBD2. Losses at the gene ends were 5 bases for V and 7 bases for J; bases not matched to a gene: 2. There are 12 residues in the CDR3. In germline, CDR1 is SGHNT, CDR2 YENEEA. The CDR3 DNA reads as TGTGCCAGCAGCCCCGGGGGGAATGAGCAGTTCTTC. Translated: CASSPGGNEQFF.

V gene TRBV6-5 combines with J gene TRBJ1-2, with D possibly being TRBD1 (5 bases). The length of the CDR3 is 13 residues. Per the germline V gene, CDR1 is MNHEY and CDR2 is SVGAGI. The ends were cut back, 4 bases at V and 7 bases at J, with 13 bases in the middle. CDR3 coding DNA: TGTGCCAGCAGTTTGGAGGGGCGAGGTGGCTACACCTTC. This translates into CASSLEGRGGYTF.

The V gene is TRBV15, the J gene TRBJ2-7, with 8 bases aligning to TRBD2. CDR1 and CDR2 from the germline V gene are LNHNV and YYDKDF (reference sequence). The CDR3 is made up of 13 amino acids. With V trimmed by 9 bases and J by 2 bases, 6 bases remained unmatched. The CDR3 sequence: CATRLAGTYEQYF. CDR3 coding DNA: TGTGCCACGCGGCTAGCGGGTACCTACGAGCAGTACTTC. The entire variable domain, with the rest obtained from reference TRBV15 and TRBJ2-7, is as follows: DAMVIQNPRYQVTQFGKPVTLSCSQTLNHNVMYWYQQKSSQAPKLLFHYYDKDFNNEADTPDNFQSRRPNTSFCFLDIRSPGLGDTAMYLCATRLAGTYEQYFGPGTRLTVT.

This chain's CDR3 is CASSQGLAGGGEQYF. CDR3 sequence (DNA): TGTGCCAGCAGCCAAGGACTAGCGGGAGGGGGGGAGCAGTACTTC. The chain couples TRBV4-2 to TRBJ2-7; 14 bases are shared with TRBD2. The CDR3 covers 15 residues. V shed 1 base and J 7 bases; nucleotides not matched to a gene: 3. CDR1 and CDR2 (germline): LGHNA, YNFKEQ.

CDR3 nucleotides: TGCGCCAGCAGCCCCACCGTCGCTAGCGGGAGGGCCGAGAAGACCCAGTACTTC. It codes for CASSPTVASGRAEKTQYF. V usage is TRBV5-1 and J usage is TRBJ2-5, with 12 bases that match TRBD2. Germline lookup yields CDR1 SGHRS and CDR2 YFSETQ. With V trimmed by 4 bases and J by 6 bases, 16 bases remained unmatched. CDR3 length equals 18 residues.

The chain combines TRBV27 with TRBJ1-5; TRBD1 aligns across 12 bases. The CDR3 extends over 16 amino acids. V dropped 4 bases and J dropped 6; count of bases not matched to a gene: 7. Per the germline V gene, CDR1 is MNHEY and CDR2 is SMNVEV (reference sequence). The DNA of the CDR3 is TGTGCCAGCAGTTCCCCGGGACAGGGGGCCGGTCAGCCCCAGCATTTT. The encoded protein is CASSSPGQGAGQPQHF.

The chain employs TRBV7-9 and TRBJ2-1; tentatively, D is TRBD2 (7 bases). Germline CDR1 SEHNR, CDR2 FQNEAQ (reference sequence). Between the trimmed V and J ends, which lost 3 bases and 5 bases, there was a span of 17 bases. The CDR3 runs 16 residues. DNA for the CDR3: TGTGCCAGCAGCTTCGTCGGTCGGCGGGGGCACAATGAGCAGTTCTTC. Translation gives CASSFVGRRGHNEQFF.

The chain recombines TRBV19 with TRBJ2-1; 7 bases are shared with TRBD2. The germline V gene encodes CDR1 LNHDA and CDR2 SQIVND (reference sequence). This CDR3 has 14 residues. Trimming took 9 bases from V and 8 from J; bases not matched to a gene: 13. The CDR3 sequence: CASTLGGSWDEQFF. In DNA, the CDR3 is TGTGCCAGCACCTTGGGCGGGAGCTGGGATGAGCAGTTCTTC.

A remark on this clone: Mismatch with germline at one junction end may stem from a read error. This chain joins TRBV4-2 and TRBJ2-3; no reliable D call. The germline V gene encodes CDR1 LGHNA and CDR2 YNFKEQ. The CDR3 is 16 amino acids. The CDR3 region is CASRQDKSSSTDTQYF. Written as DNA, the CDR3 is TGTGCCAGCAGACAAGATAAATCTTCTAGCACAGATACGCAGTATTTT.

This chain uses TRBV20-1 with TRBJ2-1; the D is unclear. The germline CDR1 and CDR2 sequences are DFQATT and SNEGSKA (reference sequence). V was shortened by 5 bases and J by 8 bases, with 10 bases between the two germline ends. The length of the CDR3 is 11 residues. This chain's CDR3 is CSAHEHDEQFF. CDR3 nucleotides: TGCAGTGCTCACGAGCACGATGAGCAGTTCTTC.

The V and J genes are TRBV7-2 and TRBJ1-2; the D gene is possibly TRBD1 (6 bases). The CDR3 has 13 amino acids. V dropped 0 bases and J dropped 10 bases, with 12 bases sitting between them. The germline CDR1 and CDR2 sequences are SGHTA and FQGNSA. The CDR3 DNA reads as TGTGCCAGCAGCTTAGCTCAGGGGTTTTACTACACCTTC. Residues: CASSLAQGFYYTF.

The chain couples TRBV28 to TRBJ2-7; 7 nucleotides line up with TRBD1. The CDR3 consists of 15 residues. Germline V gives CDR1 MDHEN, CDR2 SYDVKM. V lost 4 bases and J lost 4; bases outside the gene matches: 10. The DNA of the CDR3 is TGTGCCAGCAGTTATCGGGACAGAAAGGATTACGAGCAGTACTTC. It translates to CASSYRDRKDYEQYF.

This chain links TRBV6-4 with TRBJ1-4; D perhaps matches TRBD1 (5 bases). Germline-derived CDR1 and CDR2 are MRHNA and SNTAGT. V lost 6 bases and J lost 5, with 16 bases in between. There are 15 residues in the CDR3. The CDR3 DNA reads as TGTGCCAGCAGCCCCACTGGGGGGGGGAATGAAAAACTGTTTTTT. Amino acid sequence: CASSPTGGGNEKLFF.

The chain is built from TRBV28 and TRBJ1-5; 7 nucleotides line up with TRBD1. After removal of 5 bases from V and 7 bases from J, the junction contained 5 bases not matched to a gene. The germline V gene has CDR1 MDHEN and CDR2 SYDVKM. This CDR3 is built from 13 residues. The CDR3 protein is CASSVGTEQPQHF. In DNA form, the CDR3 reads TGTGCCAGCAGTGTAGGGACAGAACAGCCCCAGCATTTT.

The DNA of the CDR3 is TGCAGCGTTGCGGATCTTACACCCCAGGCTAGCACAGATACGCAGTATTTT. It encodes CSVADLTPQASTDTQYF. J is TRBJ2-3 and V is TRBV29-1; unclear D gene. The length of the CDR3 is 17 residues. V gave up 4 bases and J gave up 0 bases, with 20 bases separating them. From germline, CDR1 is SQVTM and CDR2 ANQGSEA.

The chain has TRBV27 and TRBJ2-1; the D gene is possibly TRBD2 (6 bases). V lost 4 bases and J lost 8, with 12 bases in between. The CDR3 is 13 amino acids. CDR1 and CDR2 from the germline V gene are MNHEY and SMNVEV (reference sequence). The CDR3 bases are TGTGCCAGCAGTTCCCCTTCGGGGGATGAGCAGTTCTTC. It yields the protein CASSSPSGDEQFF.

This sequence joins TRBV4-1 and TRBJ2-1; a weak D match, TRBD2 (5 bases). CDR3 length equals 16 residues. Germline lookup yields CDR1 MGHRA and CDR2 YSYEKL. V was shortened by 0 bases and J by 1 base, with 10 bases between the two germline ends. The CDR3 spells CASSQDLLASYNEQFF. In DNA form, the CDR3 reads TGCGCCAGCAGCCAAGATCTCCTAGCTTCCTACAATGAGCAGTTCTTC.

V and J are TRBV18 and TRBJ2-2; 8 bases fit TRBD1. The ends lost 5 bases at V and 1 base at J; junction bases unmatched: 6. This CDR3 has 16 residues. Germline V gives CDR1 KGHSH, CDR2 LQKENI. CDR3 sequence (DNA): TGTGCCAGCTCAGACCGACAGGGGCGGAACACCGGGGAGCTGTTTTTT. Its translation: CASSDRQGRNTGELFF.

DNA of the CDR3: TGTGCCAGCTGTCCCAAAAGCCACCTATCCTACGAGCAGTACTTC. It is translated as CASCPKSHLSYEQYF. This chain connects TRBV27 to TRBJ2-7, with D hard to call. With 8 bases removed from V and 1 base from J, the gap between germline ends came to 18 bases. Per the germline V gene, CDR1 is MNHEY and CDR2 is SMNVEV (reference sequence). The CDR3 has 15 amino acids.